This T cell receptor (beta chain) comes out of a study of T-cell memory formation after mild COVID-19. Points from the study as a whole: Shrinking CD4+ clones were chiefly CM and EM; CD8+ ones were chiefly EMRA. The authors left the SARS-CoV-2 specificity of second-wave clones peaking on day 37 unconfirmed.

TCRdb re-called the 5' RACE reads with MiXCR, one entry per CDR3 protein. The table lists a few hundred thousand distinct CDR3 sequences, about 20% of them singletons. From germline, CDR1 is SQVTM and CDR2 ANQGSEA. The CDR3 consists of 13 residues. Trimming took off 3 bases at V and 4 bases at J, with 13 bases between the two ends. Turning to this clonotype: Its specificity is not known.

The chain employs TRBV29-1 and TRBJ2-7; a weak D match, TRBD1 (5 bases). The sequenced material came from PBMCs or a T cell subset sorted from them (not recorded which). This sequence originates from an adult woman who had mild COVID-19 (a few samples of this study predate the infection). Cell type and time point are not known. CDR3 region: CSVDQGGGYEQYF. CDR3 in DNA: TGCAGCGTTGATCAGGGCGGCGGTTACGAGCAGTACTTC.